This is a list of T cell receptor beta chains from one sample in a study of T cell changes during pregnancy in multiple sclerosis. The repertoire was sequenced with immunoSEQ multiplex PCR; TCRdb's copy has only in-frame clones and lacks some. Among under 80,000 clones listed, nearly 90% were seen once. The starting material was peripheral blood, obtained in the first trimester of pregnancy. The receptor source for this set is a female donor with multiple sclerosis, enrolled in a pregnancy study. Each CDR3 is given with its conserved first and last residue. The D gene is left open where the match is weak. The size field is filled for only some rows; it gives once, few, many or a size class.

cdr3_aa | cdr3_nt | v_call | d_call | clone_size | j_call
CASSESRRGRKYF | TGCGCCAGCAGTGAGTCGAGGCGCGGGAGAAAGTATTTT | TRBV10-1 | TRBD2 | . | TRBJ2-3
CASTRLEGPYEQYF | TGTGCCAGCACCCGACTAGAGGGGCCGTACGAGCAGTACTTC | TRBV7-9 | . | . | TRBJ2-7
CASSYWTGRDTQYF | TGTGCCAGCAGCTACTGGACAGGGAGAGATACGCAGTATTTT | TRBV7-9 | TRBD1 | . | TRBJ2-3
CASSQALSGTSVGPSYEQYF | TGTGCCAGCAGCCAAGCCCTATCCGGGACTAGCGTGGGACCGTCCTACGAGCAGTACTTC | TRBV4-2 | TRBD2 | . | TRBJ2-7
CASRPTSGASNAEQYF | TGTGCCAGCAGGCCAACTAGCGGGGCCAGCAATGCCGAGCAGTACTTC | TRBV7-2 | TRBD2 | once | TRBJ2-7
CASSLQGYSNQPQHF | TGCGCCAGCAGCCTACAGGGGTATAGCAATCAGCCCCAGCATTTT | TRBV4-1 | TRBD1 | . | TRBJ1-5
CASRSGALYNEQFF | TGTGCCAGCCGCAGCGGGGCTCTTTACAATGAGCAGTTCTTC | TRBV19 | TRBD2 | . | TRBJ2-1
CAWTYTGTGALNTEAFF | TGTGCCTGGACCTACACCGGGACAGGGGCCCTGAACACTGAAGCTTTCTTT | TRBV30 | TRBD1 | . | TRBJ1-1
CASSDDSYGYTF | TGTGCCAGCAGCGATGACAGTTATGGCTACACCTTC | TRBV5-5 | . | . | TRBJ1-2
CASIQAGLAQETQYF | TGTGCCAGCATTCAGGCGGGTCTAGCACAAGAGACCCAGTACTTC | TRBV2 | . | . | TRBJ2-5
CASSSQAGSTDTQYF | TGTGCCAGCAGTTCTCAAGCGGGGAGCACAGATACGCAGTATTTT | TRBV6-4 | TRBD2 | . | TRBJ2-3
CASSISGVDEQFF | TGTGCCAGTAGTATATCGGGGGTAGATGAGCAGTTCTTC | TRBV19 | . | . | TRBJ2-1
CASSPPPRDGRETQYF | TGTGCCAGCAGCCCACCCCCGCGGGACGGGCGGGAGACCCAGTACTTC | TRBV7-3 | . | . | TRBJ2-5
CASSVGHSPDTQYF | TGCGCCAGCAGTGTGGGGCATAGCCCGGATACGCAGTATTTT | TRBV10-1 | . | . | TRBJ2-3
CASSDRGTEAFF | TGTGCCAGCAGTGACAGGGGCACTGAAGCTTTCTTT | TRBV6-1 | . | . | TRBJ1-1
CASSPTGEVNEQFF | TGTGCCAGCAGTCCCACAGGGGAGGTAAATGAGCAGTTCTTC | TRBV28 | . | many | TRBJ2-1
CASSLFGSGSSYEQYF | TGTGCCAGCAGCTTGTTCGGTAGCGGGAGCTCCTACGAGCAGTACTTC | TRBV5-6 | TRBD2 | . | TRBJ2-7
CASSEWVAGGYNEQFF | TGTGCCAGCAGTGAATGGGTAGCGGGAGGATACAATGAGCAGTTCTTC | TRBV6-1 | TRBD2 | . | TRBJ2-1
CASTVIAGGEETQYF | TGTGCCAGCACCGTTATAGCGGGAGGGGAAGAGACCCAGTACTTC | TRBV27 | TRBD2 | . | TRBJ2-5
CASSAGQDEAFF | TGTGCCAGCTCAGCCGGACAGGATGAAGCTTTCTTT | TRBV18 | TRBD1 | . | TRBJ1-1
CAISESGGTPIYTQYF | TGTGCCATCAGTGAATCGGGGGGGACTCCTATTTATACGCAGTATTTT | TRBV10-3 | TRBD2 | . | TRBJ2-3
CASSLIKASGGYNEQFF | TGTGCCAGCAGCTTGATAAAGGCTAGCGGGGGTTACAATGAGCAGTTCTTC | TRBV5-4 | TRBD2 | . | TRBJ2-1
CASSLAGRDYEQYF | TGTGCCAGCAGCTTAGCCGGGAGGGACTACGAGCAGTACTTC | TRBV7-9 | TRBD2 | . | TRBJ2-7
CASSVDSGSYNEQFF | TGTGCCAGCAGCGTAGACTCGGGGTCCTACAATGAGCAGTTCTTC | TRBV9 | . | . | TRBJ2-1
CASIEAGAFDEQYF | TGTGCCAGCATTGAAGCGGGAGCTTTTGACGAGCAGTACTTC | TRBV28 | TRBD2 | . | TRBJ2-7